This entry features one T cell receptor (beta chain) sequence. Its antigen is as yet unknown. The CDR3 extends over 14 amino acids. The germline V gene has CDR1 WNHNN and CDR2 SYGVQD (reference sequence). V was pared by 0 bases and J by 3 bases, with 8 bases between. Clinical symptoms, serum thyroxine, TRAb, thyroid ultrasound and orbital computed tomography established diagnosis. RNA transcripts gave rise to amplified TCR beta CDR3 regions. A set of HTBI primers served as the primers for a first-round RT-PCR of the TCR CDR3. Using its own MiXCR run on the multiplex PCR reads, TCRdb lists one record per CDR3 protein. The table shows about 510,000 distinct CDR3 sequences, with around 43% occurring only once. This specimen comes from a study of T cells in Graves' hyperthyroidism and ophthalmopathy. Study-level points and caveats: Among thyroid clonotypes expanded above 0.001, most also appeared in blood. A model of 13 V-J pairs discriminated ophthalmopathy from stable hyperthyroidism.

The rearrangement links TRBV10-1 to TRBJ2-5, with D possibly TRBD1 on 6 matching bases. This receptor was identified in an adult woman with Graves' disease, either hyperthyroidism or ophthalmopathy (not recorded which). Specimen: peripheral blood or thyroid tissue (not recorded which). The CDR3 DNA sequence: TGCGCCAGCAGTGAGTCTCACAGGGAAGAGACCCAGTACTTC. Its translation: CASSESHREETQYF.